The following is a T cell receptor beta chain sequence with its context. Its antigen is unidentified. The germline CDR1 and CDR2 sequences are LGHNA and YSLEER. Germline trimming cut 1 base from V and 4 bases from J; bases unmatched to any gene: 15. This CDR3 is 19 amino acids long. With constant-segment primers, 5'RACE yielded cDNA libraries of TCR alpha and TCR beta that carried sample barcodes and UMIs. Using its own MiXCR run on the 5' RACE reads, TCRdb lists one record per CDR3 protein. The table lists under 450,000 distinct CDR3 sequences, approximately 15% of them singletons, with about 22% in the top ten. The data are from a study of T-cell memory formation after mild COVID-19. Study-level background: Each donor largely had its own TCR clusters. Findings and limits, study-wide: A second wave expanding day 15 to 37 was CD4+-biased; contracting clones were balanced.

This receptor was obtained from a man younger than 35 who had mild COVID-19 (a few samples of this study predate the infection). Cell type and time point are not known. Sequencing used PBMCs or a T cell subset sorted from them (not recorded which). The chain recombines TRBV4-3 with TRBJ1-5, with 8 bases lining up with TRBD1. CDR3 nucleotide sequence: TGCGCCAGCAGCCAAGTGGGGAGGGACAGGAGACCACCAAATCAGCCCCAGCATTTT. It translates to CASSQVGRDRRPPNQPQHF.